These 16 T cell receptor beta chains were all obtained from the same sample, sequenced in a study of T-cell reconstitution after alpha-beta-depleted transplantation in children. Unique molecular identifiers were incorporated into the prepared TCRbeta library. TCRdb passed the PCR reads through MiXCR, listing each CDR3 protein once. The sample shows about 580,000 distinct CDR3 sequences, more than 20% of them seen only once. Here the sequenced sample was PBMCs, mostly from graft donor cells, taken 360 days after TCRalphabeta/CD19-depleted stem cell transplant. All receptors come from a boy younger than two who had a stem cell transplant for acute myeloid leukemia, so the T cells may come from the graft donor.

This clonotype was seen more than once but under ten times. The chain links TRBV10-3 to TRBJ2-3; no clear D gene. This CDR3 spans 14 amino acids. Looked up from germline, CDR1 is ENHRY and CDR2 is SYGVKD. V lost 2 bases to trimming and J lost 2 bases, with 8 bases between them. The CDR3 coding sequence is TGTGCCATCAGTGAGGAAGAAGTCACAGATACGCAGTATTTT. Its translation is CAISEEEVTDTQYF.

This clonotype was found many times. This chain joins TRBV12-3 or TRBV12-4 and TRBJ1-1; D is uncertain. The CDR3 is 13 residues long. V lost 6 bases to trimming and J lost 1 base, with 9 bases between them. CDR3 in amino acids: CASSLNRNTEAFF. The CDR3 bases are TGTGCCAGCAGCTTAAACAGGAACACTGAAGCTTTCTTT.

The V and J genes are TRBV18 and TRBJ2-7; tentative D call: TRBD1 (6 bases). V was trimmed by 1 base and J by 6 bases, leaving 22 bases between them. Germline V gene lookup returns CDR1 KGHSH and CDR2 LQKENI. The CDR3 is made up of 17 amino acids. In DNA form, the CDR3 reads TGTGCCAGCTCACCACAACCGGGACACCGGCTTAAGAGCGAGCAGTACGTC. Translated, it gives CASSPQPGHRLKSEQYV.

This clonotype was picked up many times. This sequence joins TRBV7-6 and TRBJ1-4; TRBD1 is a possible D gene (6 bases). V lost 5 bases and J 7 bases, leaving 20 bases between the germline ends. This CDR3 spans 16 amino acids. CDR1 SGHVS and CDR2 FNYEAQ come from the germline V gene. The CDR3: CASSPRGDKRPEKLFF. The CDR3 DNA sequence: TGTGCCAGCAGCCCGAGAGGGGACAAACGCCCTGAAAAACTGTTTTTT.

This clonotype was counted many times. V usage is TRBV29-1 and J usage is TRBJ2-7; D possibly corresponds to TRBD1 (6 bases). V lost 4 bases to trimming and J lost 5 bases, with 21 bases between them. The CDR3 is made up of 15 amino acids. Germline V gene sequence: CDR1 SQVTM, CDR2 ANQGSEA. The CDR3 sequence: CSVVPNGQPLHEQYF. The CDR3 DNA sequence: TGCAGCGTTGTCCCGAACGGACAGCCCCTCCACGAGCAGTACTTC.

This clonotype was seen a few times. DNA for the CDR3: TGTGCCAGCAGCAACGGGGGTTACAATGAGCAGTTCTTC. Amino acid sequence: CASSNGGYNEQFF. The rearrangement uses TRBV7-3 and TRBJ2-1; maybe TRBD2 (6 bases). Germline loops: CDR1 SGHTA, CDR2 FQGTGA. This CDR3 region has 13 residues. V lost 5 bases, J lost 4 bases, and 9 bases lay in between. Together with reference TRBV7-3 and TRBJ2-1, the CDR3 gives the full variable domain: GAGVSQTPSNKVTEKGKYVELRCDPISGHTALYWYRQSLGQGPEFLIYFQGTGAADDSGLPNDRFFAVRPEGSVSTLKIQRTERGDSAVYLCASSNGGYNEQFFGPGTRLTVL.

Notes on this clonotype: It may be a read error: a sequence one base away is much more abundant. Likely a read error: the CDR3 ends without its conserved phenylalanine or tryptophan. This chain uses TRBV5-1 with TRBJ2-5, with TRBD1 as a possible D gene (6 bases). Trimming removed 0 bases at V and 5 bases at J, with 11 bases between. The CDR3 extends over 14 amino acids. Looked up from germline, CDR1 is SGHRS and CDR2 is YFSETQ. The CDR3 protein is CASSLAARGETQYL. The CDR3 nucleotides read TGCGCCAGCAGCTTGGCGGCTAGGGGGGAGACCCAGTACCTC.

This clonotype was counted only a few times. The gene calls are TRBV27 and TRBJ2-7; no clear D. CDR1 and CDR2 from the germline V gene are MNHEY and SMNVEV (reference sequence). The V gene lost 5 bases and the J gene lost 7 bases, with 18 bases spanning the gap. The CDR3 runs 14 residues. The CDR3 loop reads CASSADEGKWEQYV. The CDR3 DNA sequence: TGTGCCAGCAGTGCGGATGAAGGGAAGTGGGAGCAGTACGTC.

This sequence joins TRBV7-8 and TRBJ1-1; no clear D. Germline V gives CDR1 SGHVS, CDR2 FQNEAQ. This CDR3 comprises 15 residues. Trimming removed 5 bases from V and 0 bases from J, with 13 bases in between. The CDR3 here is CASSRKGSLNTEAFF. In nucleotides, the CDR3 is TGTGCCAGCAGCCGAAAGGGAAGTCTGAACACTGAAGCTTTCTTT.

This chain uses TRBV11-1 with TRBJ2-1; 14 nucleotides agree with TRBD2. Germline V gives CDR1 SGHAT, CDR2 FQDESV (reference sequence). The V and J ends lost 3 bases and 1 base, in that order; junction bases with no gene match: 5. The CDR3 loop spans 18 amino acids. The CDR3 sequence: CASSFGLAGGPSYNEQFF. CDR3 DNA sequence: TGTGCCAGCAGCTTCGGACTAGCGGGGGGTCCTTCCTACAATGAGCAGTTCTTC.

This clonotype was observed a handful of times. This chain connects TRBV20-1 to TRBJ2-3, with 8 bases identical to TRBD1. V was pared by 2 bases and J by 5 bases, with 6 bases of the junction left unmatched. From germline, CDR1 is DFQATT and CDR2 SNEGSKA (reference sequence). This CDR3 has 14 residues. The CDR3 sequence: CSARTGQGGDTQYF. The CDR3 nucleotides are TGCAGTGCTAGAACTGGACAGGGAGGAGATACGCAGTATTTT.

This clonotype was seen many times. The rearrangement links TRBV7-6 to TRBJ1-6; D not resolved. Germline loops: CDR1 SGHVS, CDR2 FNYEAQ. The CDR3 runs 13 residues. The ends were cut back, 5 bases at V and 7 bases at J, with 9 bases in the middle. CDR3 residues: CASSPSQNSPLHF. The CDR3 nucleotides read TGTGCCAGCAGCCCCTCACAGAATTCACCCCTCCACTTT.

The V and J genes are TRBV11-2 and TRBJ2-4; 8 positions match TRBD2. Per germline, CDR1 SGHAT and CDR2 FQNNGV. The CDR3 is made up of 15 amino acids. V shed 6 bases, J shed 8 bases, and the junction held 12 bases outside the gene matches. The CDR3 is CASRPTQGREDIQYF. The CDR3 coding sequence is TGTGCCAGCAGACCTACGCAGGGGCGGGAGGACATTCAGTACTTC. Together with reference TRBV11-2 and TRBJ2-4, the CDR3 gives the full variable domain: EAGVAQSPRYKIIEKRQSVAFWCNPISGHATLYWYQQILGQGPKLLIQFQNNGVVDDSQLPKDRFSAERLKGVDSTLKIQPAKLEDSAVYLCASRPTQGREDIQYFGAGTRLSVL.

This clonotype came up many times. The CDR3 DNA follows: TGCAGTGCTAGAGATCTCGGAAAAGCGAACACCGGGGAGCTGTTTTTT. Translation: CSARDLGKANTGELFF. The V gene is TRBV20-1, the J gene TRBJ2-2, with D unclear. V lost 0 bases, J lost 0 bases, and 11 bases lay in between. The CDR3 is 16 amino acids. Germline V lookup: CDR1 DFQATT, CDR2 SNEGSKA (reference sequence).

The chain combines TRBV20-1 with TRBJ1-2; a possible D gene is TRBD1 (6 bases). The CDR3 contains 14 residues. V gave up 6 bases and J gave up 2 bases, with 16 bases separating them. Germline V gives CDR1 DFQATT, CDR2 SNEGSKA (reference sequence). The CDR3 sequence: CSAPLNGQNYGYTF. The CDR3 DNA sequence: TGCAGTGCACCGCTCAATGGACAGAACTATGGCTACACCTTC.

Only a few counts were recorded for this clonotype. The chain joins TRBV5-6 to TRBJ2-7, with 7 nucleotides matching TRBD1. Germline V gene sequence: CDR1 SGHDT, CDR2 YYEEEE. The V segment lost 4 bases and the J segment 4 bases; nucleotides outside the gene matches: 5. The CDR3 is 13 amino acids. CDR3 nucleotides: TGTGCCAGCAGCCCGGGACAGAAATACGAGCAGTACGTC. It yields the protein CASSPGQKYEQYV.